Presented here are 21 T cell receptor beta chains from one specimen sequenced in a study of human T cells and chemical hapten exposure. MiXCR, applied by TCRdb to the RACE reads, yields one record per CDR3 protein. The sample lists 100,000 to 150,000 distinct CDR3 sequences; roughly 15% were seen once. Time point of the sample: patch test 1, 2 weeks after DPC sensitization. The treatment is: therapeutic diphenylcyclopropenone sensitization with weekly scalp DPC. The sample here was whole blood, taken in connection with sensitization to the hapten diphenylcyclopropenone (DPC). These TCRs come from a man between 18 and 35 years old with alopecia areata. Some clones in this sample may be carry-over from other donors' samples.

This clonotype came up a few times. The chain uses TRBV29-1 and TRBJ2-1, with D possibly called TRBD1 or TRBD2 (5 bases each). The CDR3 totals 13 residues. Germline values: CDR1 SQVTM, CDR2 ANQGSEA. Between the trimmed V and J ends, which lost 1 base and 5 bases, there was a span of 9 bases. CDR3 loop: CSVEGGPDNEQFF. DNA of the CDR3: TGCAGCGTTGAAGGGGGACCAGACAATGAGCAGTTCTTC.

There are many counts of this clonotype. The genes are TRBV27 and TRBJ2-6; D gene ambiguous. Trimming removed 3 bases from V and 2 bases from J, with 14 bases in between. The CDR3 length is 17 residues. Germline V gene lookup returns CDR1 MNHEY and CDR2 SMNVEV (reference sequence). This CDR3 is CASSLMGPSAGANVLTF. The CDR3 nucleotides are TGTGCCAGCAGTTTGATGGGCCCGAGTGCTGGGGCCAACGTCCTGACTTTC.

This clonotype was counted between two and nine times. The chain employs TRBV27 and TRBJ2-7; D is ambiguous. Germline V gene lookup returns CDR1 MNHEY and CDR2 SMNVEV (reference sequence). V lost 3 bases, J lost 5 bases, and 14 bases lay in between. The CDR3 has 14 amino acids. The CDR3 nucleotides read TGTGCCAGCAGTTTGGTGGGCAATGGAGACGAGCAGTACTTC. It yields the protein CASSLVGNGDEQYF.

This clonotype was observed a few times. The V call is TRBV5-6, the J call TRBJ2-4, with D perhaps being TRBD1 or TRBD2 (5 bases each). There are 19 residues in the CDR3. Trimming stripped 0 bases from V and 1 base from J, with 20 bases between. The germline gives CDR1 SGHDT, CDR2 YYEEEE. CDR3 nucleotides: TGTGCCAGCAGCTTGGGAAGGTCAGACGGGGCCAGGGCCAAAAACATTCAGTACTTC. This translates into CASSLGRSDGARAKNIQYF.

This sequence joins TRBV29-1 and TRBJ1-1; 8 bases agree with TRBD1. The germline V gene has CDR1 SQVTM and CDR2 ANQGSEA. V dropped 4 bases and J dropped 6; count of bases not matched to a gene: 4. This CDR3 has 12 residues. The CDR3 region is CSVVYRGSEAFF. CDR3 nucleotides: TGCAGCGTTGTTTACAGGGGGTCTGAAGCTTTCTTT.

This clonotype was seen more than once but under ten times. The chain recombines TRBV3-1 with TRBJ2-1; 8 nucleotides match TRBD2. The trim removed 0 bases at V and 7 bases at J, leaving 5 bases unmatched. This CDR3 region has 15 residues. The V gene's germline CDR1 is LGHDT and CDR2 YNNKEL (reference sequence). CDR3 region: CASSQEFTSGNEQFF. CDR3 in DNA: TGTGCCAGCAGCCAAGAATTTACTAGCGGTAATGAGCAGTTCTTC.

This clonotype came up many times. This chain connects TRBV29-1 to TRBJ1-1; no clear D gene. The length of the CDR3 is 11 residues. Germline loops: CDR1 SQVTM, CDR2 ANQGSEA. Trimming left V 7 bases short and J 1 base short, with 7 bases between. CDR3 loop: CSGRGNTEAFF. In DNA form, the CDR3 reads TGCAGCGGGCGGGGGAACACTGAAGCTTTCTTT.

The CDR3 bases are TGTGCCAGCAGCGTCGGACAGTCCTACGAGCAGTACTTC. This sequence encodes CASSVGQSYEQYF. The V call is TRBV9, the J call TRBJ2-7; TRBD1 is a possible D gene (6 bases). Trimming took 2 bases from V and 1 from J, leaving 7 bases between them. From germline, CDR1 is SGDLS and CDR2 YYNGEE. This CDR3 spans 13 amino acids.

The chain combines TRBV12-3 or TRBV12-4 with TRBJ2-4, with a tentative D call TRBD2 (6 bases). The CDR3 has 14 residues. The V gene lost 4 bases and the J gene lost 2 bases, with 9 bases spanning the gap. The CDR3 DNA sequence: TGTGCCAGCAGTTCGGAGGGAACCAAAAACATTCAGTACTTC. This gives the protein CASSSEGTKNIQYF.

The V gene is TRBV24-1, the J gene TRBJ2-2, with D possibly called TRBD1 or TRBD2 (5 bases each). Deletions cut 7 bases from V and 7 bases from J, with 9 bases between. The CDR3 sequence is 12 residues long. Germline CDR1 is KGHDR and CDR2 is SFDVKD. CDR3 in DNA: TGTGCCACCAGCAGGGAGCACGGGGAGCTGTTTTTT. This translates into CATSREHGELFF.

DNA for the CDR3: TGTGCCAGCAGCTTAGCGGGGCCTAACGAGCAGTACGTC. Its protein is CASSLAGPNEQYV. This chain connects TRBV7-8 to TRBJ2-7; TRBD1 is a possible D gene (5 bases). V lost 0 bases and J lost 5, with 8 bases in between. In germline, CDR1 is SGHVS, CDR2 FQNEAQ. The CDR3 sequence is 13 residues long.

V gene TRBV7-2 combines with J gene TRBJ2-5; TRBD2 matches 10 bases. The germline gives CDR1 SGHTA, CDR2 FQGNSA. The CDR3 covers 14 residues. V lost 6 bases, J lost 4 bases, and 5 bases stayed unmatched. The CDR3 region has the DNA TGTGCCAGCAGTTCCGCTAGCGGGGGAGAGACCCAGTACTTC. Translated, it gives CASSSASGGETQYF.

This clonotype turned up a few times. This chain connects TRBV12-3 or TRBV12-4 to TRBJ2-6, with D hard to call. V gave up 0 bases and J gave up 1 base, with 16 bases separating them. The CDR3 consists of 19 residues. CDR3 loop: CASSLAWYRLLSGANVLTF. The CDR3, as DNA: TGTGCCAGCAGTTTAGCATGGTATCGCCTTCTTTCTGGGGCCAACGTCCTGACTTTC.

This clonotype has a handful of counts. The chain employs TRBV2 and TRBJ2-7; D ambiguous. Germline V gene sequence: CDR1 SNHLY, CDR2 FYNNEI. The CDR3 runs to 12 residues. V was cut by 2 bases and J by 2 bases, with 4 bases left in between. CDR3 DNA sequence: TGTGCCAGCAGTGAACAGGCCTACGAGCAGTACTTC. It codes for CASSEQAYEQYF.

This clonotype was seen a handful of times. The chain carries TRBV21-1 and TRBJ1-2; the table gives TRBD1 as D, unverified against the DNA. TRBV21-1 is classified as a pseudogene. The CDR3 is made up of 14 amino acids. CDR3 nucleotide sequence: TGTGCCAGCAGTTTCCGGGACACTTCCCGTGGCTACACCTTC. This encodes CASSFRDTSRGYTF.

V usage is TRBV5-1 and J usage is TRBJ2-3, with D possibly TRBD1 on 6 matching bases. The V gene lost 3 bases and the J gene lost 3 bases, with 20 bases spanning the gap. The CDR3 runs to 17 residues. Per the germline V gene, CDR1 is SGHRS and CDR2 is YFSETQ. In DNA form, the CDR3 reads TGCGCCAGCAGCTCCGGGACAATGGACCCAGGGACAGATACGCAGTATTTT. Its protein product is CASSSGTMDPGTDTQYF.

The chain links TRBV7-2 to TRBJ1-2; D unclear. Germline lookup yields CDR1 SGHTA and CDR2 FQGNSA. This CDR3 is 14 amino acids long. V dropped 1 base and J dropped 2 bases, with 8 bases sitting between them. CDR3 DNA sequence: TGTGCCAGCAGCTTAGTGTCCGGCAACTATGGCTACACCTTC. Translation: CASSLVSGNYGYTF.

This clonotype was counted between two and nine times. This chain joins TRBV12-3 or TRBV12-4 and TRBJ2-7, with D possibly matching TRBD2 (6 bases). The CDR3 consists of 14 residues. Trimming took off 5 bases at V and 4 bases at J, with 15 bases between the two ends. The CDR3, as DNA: TGTGCCAGCAGTCGAGACAACGGGGGATACGAGCAGTACTTC. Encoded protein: CASSRDNGGYEQYF.

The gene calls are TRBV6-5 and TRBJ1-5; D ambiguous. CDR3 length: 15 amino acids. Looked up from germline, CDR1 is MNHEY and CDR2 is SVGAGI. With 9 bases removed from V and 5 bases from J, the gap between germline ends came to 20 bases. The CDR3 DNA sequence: TGTGCCAGTAACTCTGGACTTTCTCCATATCAGCCCCAGCATTTT. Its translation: CASNSGLSPYQPQHF.

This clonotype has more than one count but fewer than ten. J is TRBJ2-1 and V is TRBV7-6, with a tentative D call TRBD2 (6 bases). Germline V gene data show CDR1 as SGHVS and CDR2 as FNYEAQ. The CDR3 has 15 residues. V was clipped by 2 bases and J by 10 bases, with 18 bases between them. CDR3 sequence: CASSLLAGRSGEQFF. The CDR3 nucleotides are TGTGCCAGCAGCTTACTCGCGGGGAGGAGCGGGGAGCAGTTCTTC.

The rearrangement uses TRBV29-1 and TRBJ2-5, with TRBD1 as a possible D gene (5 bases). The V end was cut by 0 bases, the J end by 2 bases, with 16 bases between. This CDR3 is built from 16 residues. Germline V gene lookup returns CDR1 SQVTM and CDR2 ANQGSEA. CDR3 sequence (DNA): TGCAGCGTTGAAGATCGGCTGACAGCGCCTCAAGAGACCCAGTACTTC. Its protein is CSVEDRLTAPQETQYF.